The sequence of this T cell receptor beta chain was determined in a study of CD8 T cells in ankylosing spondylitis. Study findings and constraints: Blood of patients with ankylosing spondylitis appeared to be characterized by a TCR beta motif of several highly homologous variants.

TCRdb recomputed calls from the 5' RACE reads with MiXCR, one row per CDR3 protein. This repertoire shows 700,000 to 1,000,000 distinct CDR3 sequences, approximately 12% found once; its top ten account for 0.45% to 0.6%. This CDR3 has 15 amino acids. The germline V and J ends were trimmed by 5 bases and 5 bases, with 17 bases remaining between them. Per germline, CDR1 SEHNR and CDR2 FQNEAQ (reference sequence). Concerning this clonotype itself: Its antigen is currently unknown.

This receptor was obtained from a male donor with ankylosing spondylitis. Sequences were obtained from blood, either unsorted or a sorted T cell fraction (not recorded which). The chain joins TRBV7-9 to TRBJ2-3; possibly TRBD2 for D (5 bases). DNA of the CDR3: TGTGCCAGCAGCCCCAGTGGAAGAGGGATAGATACGCAGTATTTT. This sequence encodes CASSPSGRGIDTQYF.